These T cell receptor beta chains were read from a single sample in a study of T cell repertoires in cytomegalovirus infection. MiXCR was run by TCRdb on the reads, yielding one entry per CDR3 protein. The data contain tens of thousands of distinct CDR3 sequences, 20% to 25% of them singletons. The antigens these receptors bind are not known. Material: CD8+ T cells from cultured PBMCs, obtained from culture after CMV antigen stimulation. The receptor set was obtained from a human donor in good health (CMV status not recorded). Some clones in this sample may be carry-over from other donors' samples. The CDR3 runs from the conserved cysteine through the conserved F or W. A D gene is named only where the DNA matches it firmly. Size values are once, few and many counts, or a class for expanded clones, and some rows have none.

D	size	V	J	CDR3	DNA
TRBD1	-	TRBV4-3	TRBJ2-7	CASSQGPWDRGEQYF	TGCGCCAGCAGCCAAGGCCCTTGGGACAGGGGGGAGCAGTACTTC
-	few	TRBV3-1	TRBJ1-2	CASSQDSGPNYGYTF	TGTGCCAGCAGCCAAGATTCAGGGCCAAACTATGGCTACACCTTC
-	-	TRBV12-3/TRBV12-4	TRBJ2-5	CASSFHVEGQKETQYF	TGTGCCAGCAGTTTTCACGTCGAGGGACAAAAAGAGACCCAGTACTTC
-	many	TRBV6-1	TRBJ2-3	CASSDQGPDTQYF	TGTGCCAGCAGTGATCAAGGCCCAGATACGCAGTATTTT
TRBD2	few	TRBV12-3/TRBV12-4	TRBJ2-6	CASSGLAGEGTGANVLTF	TGTGCCAGCAGTGGACTAGCGGGGGAAGGAACTGGGGCCAACGTCCTGACTTTC
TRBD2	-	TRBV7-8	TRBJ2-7	CASSLSSGSYEQYF	TGTGCCAGCAGCTTAAGTAGCGGGTCGTACGAGCAGTACTTC
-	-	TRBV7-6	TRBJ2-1	CASSAGRMENEQFF	TGTGCCAGCAGCGCAGGTCGGATGGAGAATGAGCAGTTCTTC
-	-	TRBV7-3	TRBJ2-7	CASSQSGGLQYEQYF	TGTGCCAGCAGCCAGTCCGGGGGATTACAATACGAGCAGTACTTC
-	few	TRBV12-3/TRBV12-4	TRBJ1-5	CASSLARGGQPQHF	TGTGCCAGCAGTTTAGCGCGGGGGGGTCAGCCCCAGCATTTT
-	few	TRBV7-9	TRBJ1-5	CASSLTGATNQPQHF	TGTGCCAGCAGCTTAACGGGGGCTACCAATCAGCCCCAGCATTTT
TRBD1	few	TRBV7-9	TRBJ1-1	CASSRTTGSPEAFF	TGTGCCAGCAGCCGCACGACAGGGAGCCCTGAAGCTTTCTTT
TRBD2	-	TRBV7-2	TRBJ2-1	CASSLEGLAGFENNEQFF	TGTGCCAGCAGCTTAGAGGGACTAGCGGGTTTTGAGAACAATGAGCAGTTCTTC
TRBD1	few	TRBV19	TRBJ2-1	CASSAGTAFYNEQFF	TGTGCCAGTAGCGCCGGGACAGCGTTTTACAATGAGCAGTTCTTC
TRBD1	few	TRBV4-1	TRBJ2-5	CASSLRDSQETQYF	TGCGCCAGCAGTCTCCGGGACAGTCAAGAGACCCAGTACTTC
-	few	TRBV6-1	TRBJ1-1	CASGESVFLGTEAFF	TGTGCCAGCGGTGAGTCCGTTTTTTTGGGCACTGAAGCTTTCTTT
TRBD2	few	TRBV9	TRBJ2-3	CASSAHLWIAGSTDTQYF	TGTGCCAGCAGCGCCCACCTTTGGATAGCGGGGAGCACAGATACGCAGTATTTT
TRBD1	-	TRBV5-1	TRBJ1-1	CASSLAGTGGTEAFF	TGCGCCAGCAGCTTGGCCGGGACAGGCGGGACTGAAGCTTTCTTT
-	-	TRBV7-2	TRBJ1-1	CASSLYRNVNTEAFF	TGTGCCAGCAGCCTATACAGGAACGTGAACACTGAAGCTTTCTTT
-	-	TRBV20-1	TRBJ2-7	CSARDGPGAPYEQYF	TGCAGTGCTAGAGATGGTCCAGGGGCGCCCTACGAGCAGTACTTC
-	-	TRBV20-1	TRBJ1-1	CSAREGLWEATEAFF	TGCAGTGCTAGAGAGGGATTGTGGGAGGCCACTGAAGCTTTCTTT
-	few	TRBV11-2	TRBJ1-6	CASSSLPRPQYNSPLHF	TGTGCCAGCAGCTCCCTCCCCAGGCCCCAATATAATTCACCCCTCCACTTT
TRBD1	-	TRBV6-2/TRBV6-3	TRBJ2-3	CDSSHAGGEDTQYF	TGTGACAGCAGCCACGCAGGGGGAGAAGATACGCAGTATTTT
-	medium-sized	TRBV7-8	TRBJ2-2	CASSLLNTGELFF	TGTGCCAGCAGCTTACTGAACACCGGGGAGCTGTTTTTT
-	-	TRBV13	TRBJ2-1	CASSFGVRNEQFF	TGTGCCAGCAGCTTCGGGGTCCGAAATGAGCAGTTCTTC
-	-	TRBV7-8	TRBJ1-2	CASSLALASYGYTF	TGTGCCAGCAGCTTAGCGCTGGCCAGCTATGGCTACACCTTC
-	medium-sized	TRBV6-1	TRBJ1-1	CASDEGMNTEAFF	TGTGCCAGCGATGAGGGTATGAACACTGAAGCTTTCTTT
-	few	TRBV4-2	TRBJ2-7	CASSQDLGSYEQYF	TGTGCCAGCAGCCAAGATCTGGGTAGTTACGAGCAGTACTTC
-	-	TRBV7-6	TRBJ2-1	CASSLDLGSPAMGQFF	TGTGCCAGCAGCTTAGACTTGGGGAGTCCTGCAATGGGGCAGTTCTTC
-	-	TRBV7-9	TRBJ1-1	CASSRSGTPEAFF	TGTGCCAGCAGCCGCAGCGGGACGCCTGAAGCTTTCTTT
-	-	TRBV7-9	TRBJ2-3	CASRLGVLSGPDTQYF	TGTGCCAGCAGACTAGGTGTCCTGAGCGGACCAGATACGCAGTATTTT
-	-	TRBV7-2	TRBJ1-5	CASSLNRDNQPQHF	TGTGCCAGCAGCTTAAACAGGGACAATCAGCCCCAGCATTTT
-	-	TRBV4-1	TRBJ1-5	CASSQVLGDQPQHF	TGTGCCAGCAGCCAAGTGTTAGGAGATCAGCCCCAGCATTTT
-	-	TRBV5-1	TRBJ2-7	CASSSQWGTVSYEQYF	TGCGCCAGCAGCTCACAATGGGGGACCGTCTCCTACGAGCAGTACTTC
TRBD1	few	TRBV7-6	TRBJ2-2	CASSAPGTGIPGELFF	TGTGCCAGCAGCGCGCCCGGGACAGGCATACCCGGGGAGCTGTTTTTT
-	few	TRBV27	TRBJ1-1	CASGERNTEAFF	TGTGCCAGCGGCGAGAGGAACACTGAAGCTTTCTTT
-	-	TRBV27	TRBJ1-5	CASSLFPSNQPQHF	TGTGCCAGCAGTTTATTCCCCAGTAATCAGCCCCAGCATTTT
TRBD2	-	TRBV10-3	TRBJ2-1	CAISGTAGGYNEQFF	TGTGCCATCAGTGGAACAGCGGGGGGCTACAATGAGCAGTTCTTC
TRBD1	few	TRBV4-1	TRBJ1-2	CASSQDWQGADYGYTF	TGTGCCAGCAGCCAAGATTGGCAGGGGGCGGACTATGGCTACACCTTC
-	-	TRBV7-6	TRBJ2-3	CASSREAGGTDTQYF	TGTGCCAGCAGCCGCGAGGCGGGTGGCACAGATACGCAGTATTTT
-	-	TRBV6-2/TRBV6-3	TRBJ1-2	CAALGRVTYGYTF	TGTGCCGCCCTGGGCAGGGTGACATATGGCTACACCTTC
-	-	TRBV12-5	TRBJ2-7	CASSATGLDEQYF	TGTGCTAGTTCCGCAACAGGGCTCGACGAGCAGTACTTC